The entry below gives a single T cell receptor beta chain sequence along with its context. Different DNA sequences within this sample yield the same CDR3. The data belong to a study of cytomegalovirus exposure and HLA in healthy donors. The PCR employed 60 Vbeta primers together with 13 Jbeta primers. Clones were read by immunoSEQ multiplex PCR, and TCRdb kept only the in-frame ones, dropping some. The repertoire holds roughly 200,000 clones, about 82% seen once, with about 2% in the top ten. This TCR derives from a woman in her fifties or sixties in good health and CMV-seronegative. The sample taken for sequencing was PBMCs.

CDR3 loop: CASSVVSTDTQYF. CDR3 coding DNA: TGTGCCAGCAGCGTAGTCTCCACAGATACGCAGTATTTT. The chain has TRBV9 and TRBJ2-3; D not certain. In germline, CDR1 is SGDLS, CDR2 YYNGEE. The length of the CDR3 is 13 residues. V was cut by 0 bases and J by 2 bases, with 4 bases left in between.